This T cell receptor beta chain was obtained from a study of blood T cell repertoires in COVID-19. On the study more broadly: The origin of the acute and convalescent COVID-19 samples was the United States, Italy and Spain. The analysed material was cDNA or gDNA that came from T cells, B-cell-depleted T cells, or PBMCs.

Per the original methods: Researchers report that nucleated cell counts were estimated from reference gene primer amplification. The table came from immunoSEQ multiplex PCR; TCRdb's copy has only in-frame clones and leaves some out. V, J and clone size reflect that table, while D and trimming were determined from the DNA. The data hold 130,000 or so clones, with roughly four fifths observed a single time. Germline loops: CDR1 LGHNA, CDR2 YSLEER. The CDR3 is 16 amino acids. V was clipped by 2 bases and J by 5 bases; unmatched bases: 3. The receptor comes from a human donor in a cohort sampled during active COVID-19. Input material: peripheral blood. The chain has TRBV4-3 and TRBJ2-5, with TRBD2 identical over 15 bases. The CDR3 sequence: CASSQTGTSGGETQYF. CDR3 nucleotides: TGCGCCAGCAGCCAAACCGGGACTAGCGGGGGGGAGACCCAGTACTTC.